The 5 T cell receptor beta chains reported below all come from one sample, sequenced in a study of control samples from healthy donors and cancer patients. Only in-frame clones appear in the TCRdb table, and some are missing; sequencing was by immunoSEQ multiplex PCR. Among about 270,000 clones listed, roughly 80% were seen once. Input material: PBMCs. These receptors were collected from a woman aged 60 to 75 with lung cancer.

V and J are TRBV11-2 and TRBJ2-1; D possibly uses TRBD1 or TRBD2 (6 bases each). This CDR3 is 16 amino acids long. Germline V lookup: CDR1 SGHAT, CDR2 FQNNGV. Trimming removed 6 bases from V and 8 bases from J, with 23 bases in between. The CDR3 region is CASRTLGGRLFDEQFF. The CDR3 DNA follows: TGTGCCAGCAGAACCCTCGGGGGCCGCCTATTCGATGAGCAGTTCTTC. The variable domain in full, with the rest retrieved from reference TRBV11-2 and TRBJ2-1, is EAGVAQSPRYKIIEKRQSVAFWCNPISGHATLYWYQQILGQGPKLLIQFQNNGVVDDSQLPKDRFSAERLKGVDSTLKIQPAKLEDSAVYLCASRTLGGRLFDEQFFGPGTRLTVL.

The chain uses TRBV18 and TRBJ2-7; D unresolved. V lost 0 bases and J 3 bases, leaving 12 bases between the germline ends. The CDR3 contains 15 residues. Germline values: CDR1 KGHSH, CDR2 LQKENI. CDR3 DNA sequence: TGTGCCAGCTCACCACCGGTGGCACAGCGCTACGAGCAGTACTTC. Amino acid sequence: CASSPPVAQRYEQYF.

This chain joins TRBV5-5 and TRBJ1-6; D is ambiguous. CDR1 is SGHKS, CDR2 YYEKEE, per germline (reference sequence). The V and J ends lost 4 bases and 0 bases respectively, with 11 bases between them. CDR3 length: 16 amino acids. The CDR3 sequence: CASSADQSSYNSPLHF. The CDR3 nucleotides are TGTGCCAGCAGCGCTGATCAGAGCTCCTATAATTCACCCCTCCACTTT.

The V gene is TRBV2, the J gene TRBJ1-1; TRBD1 matches at 10 bases. Germline values: CDR1 SNHLY, CDR2 FYNNEI. Trimming cost V 9 bases and J 4 bases; bases outside gene matches: 11. CDR3 length: 15 amino acids. CDR3 in amino acids: CASTRTGGIGTEAFF. Written as DNA, the CDR3 is TGTGCCAGTACGCGGACAGGGGGTATTGGCACTGAAGCTTTCTTT.

This chain joins TRBV5-5 and TRBJ1-4, with TRBD1 as a possible D gene (5 bases). The CDR3 is 15 residues long. Germline CDR1 SGHKS, CDR2 YYEKEE (reference sequence). Trimming pared 4 bases from V and 7 bases from J, leaving 17 bases between. Here the CDR3 DNA reads TGTGCCAGCAGCGGGAAGCAGGGAGTAGGTGAAAAACTGTTTTTT. Its protein product is CASSGKQGVGEKLFF.